The 29 T cell receptor beta chains below come from one sample, sequenced in a study of blood T cell repertoires in COVID-19. Libraries were prepared by immunoSEQ multiplex PCR; TCRdb keeps only in-frame clonotypes and omits some of them. In the table there are about 220,000 clones, about 90% of which are singletons. Sequencing was performed on PBMCs or T cells enriched from blood (not recorded which). Receptors were obtained from a woman in her forties or fifties with acute COVID-19.

The chain is built from TRBV6-5 and TRBJ1-3, with 8 bases lining up with TRBD1. CDR3 length: 13 amino acids. CDR1 and CDR2 from the germline V gene are MNHEY and SVGAGI. V shed 5 bases and J 6 bases; nucleotides not matched to a gene: 3. This chain's CDR3 is CASSPTGENTIYF. CDR3 coding DNA: TGTGCCAGCAGTCCGACAGGGGAAAACACCATATATTTT.

This clone appeared a single time. The CDR3 reads CASSVGGLRNSPLHF. CDR3 DNA: TGCGCCAGCAGCGTAGGGGGTTTGAGGAATTCACCCCTCCACTTT. This rearrangement joins TRBV5-1 to TRBJ1-6, with D perhaps TRBD1 (6 bases). CDR1 SGHRS and CDR2 YFSETQ come from the germline V gene. V was cut by 4 bases and J by 7 bases, with 15 bases left in between. The CDR3 totals 15 residues.

V gene TRBV12-3 or TRBV12-4 combines with J gene TRBJ1-2, with TRBD1 identical over 7 bases. Trimming removed 6 bases from V and 7 bases from J; junction bases left unmatched: 8. The CDR3 totals 13 residues. The CDR3, as DNA: TGTGCCAGCAGCATACAGGGGCGGGGTGGCTACACCTTC. Its protein product is CASSIQGRGGYTF.

The rearrangement uses TRBV7-2 and TRBJ2-2; a weak D match, TRBD2 (6 bases). The V and J ends lost 9 bases and 7 bases respectively, with 15 bases between them. Per germline, CDR1 SGHTA and CDR2 FQGNSA. This CDR3 is built from 13 residues. The CDR3 region is CASGRKRGGELFF. The CDR3 DNA follows: TGTGCCAGTGGGAGGAAACGGGGCGGGGAGCTGTTTTTT.

This rearrangement joins TRBV19 to TRBJ2-5; the D gene is possibly TRBD2 (6 bases). The CDR3 sequence is 13 residues long. CDR1 and CDR2 from the germline V gene are LNHDA and SQIVND (reference sequence). The ends were cut back, 5 bases at V and 6 bases at J, with 13 bases in the middle. The CDR3 is CASSGTHRQTQYF. CDR3 nucleotides: TGTGCCAGTAGTGGGACTCACCGGCAGACCCAGTACTTC.

The J gene is TRBJ1-1, the V gene TRBV30; TRBD1 might be the D (5 bases). This CDR3 spans 14 amino acids. Germline CDR1 is GTSNPN and CDR2 is SVGIG (reference sequence). The V gene lost 2 bases and the J gene lost 0 bases, with 10 bases spanning the gap. The CDR3: CAWSLRGMNTEAFF. The CDR3 nucleotides are TGTGCCTGGAGTCTCCGGGGGATGAACACTGAAGCTTTCTTT.

The rearrangement links TRBV5-1 to TRBJ1-1; D is possibly TRBD1 (6 bases). Trimming stripped 4 bases from V and 0 bases from J, with 16 bases between. Germline V gene sequence: CDR1 SGHRS, CDR2 YFSETQ. The CDR3 covers 16 residues. CDR3 sequence reads: CASSKRTDSMNTEAFF. Here the CDR3 DNA reads TGCGCCAGCAGCAAAAGGACAGATTCGATGAACACTGAAGCTTTCTTT.

The rearrangement uses TRBV28 and TRBJ1-5; TRBD1 matches 10 bases. The CDR3 contains 15 residues. V was pared by 5 bases and J by 7 bases, with 8 bases of the junction left unmatched. Germline CDR1 reads MDHEN; CDR2 reads SYDVKM. The CDR3: CASSKPGTGAQPQHF. Written as DNA, the CDR3 is TGTGCCAGCAGTAAACCAGGGACAGGGGCCCAGCCCCAGCATTTT.

The chain joins TRBV28 to TRBJ1-1, with 7 bases matching TRBD1. CDR3 length: 17 residues. The V gene end was trimmed by 4 bases and the J gene end by 4 bases; junction bases not matched to a gene: 15. From germline, CDR1 is MDHEN and CDR2 SYDVKM. The CDR3 nucleotides are TGTGCCAGCAGTTCCAACGAACAGGGGAGATGGGGCACTGAAGCTTTCTTT. Amino acid sequence: CASSSNEQGRWGTEAFF.

This rearrangement joins TRBV30 to TRBJ2-3; 10 nucleotides line up with TRBD2. The V segment lost 5 bases and the J segment 2 bases; nucleotides outside the gene matches: 7. The germline gives CDR1 GTSNPN, CDR2 SVGIG (reference sequence). This CDR3 comprises 15 residues. CDR3 residues: CAWAPGLAYTDTQYF. The CDR3 nucleotides are TGTGCCTGGGCCCCGGGACTAGCGTACACAGATACGCAGTATTTT.

This chain links TRBV25-1 with TRBJ2-1, with D perhaps matching TRBD1 (5 bases). CDR1 and CDR2 (germline): MGHDK, SYGVNS. The V end was cut by 3 bases, the J end by 8 bases, with 20 bases between. CDR3 length equals 16 residues. In DNA, the CDR3 is TGTGCCAGCAGTGATCCCCGGACAACCGCCGCGGATGAGCAGTTCTTC. The encoded protein is CASSDPRTTAADEQFF. Looking up the rest from reference TRBV25-1 and TRBJ2-1 gives the full variable domain: EADIYQTPRYLVIGTGKKITLECSQTMGHDKMYWYQQDPGMELHLIHYSYGVNSTEKGDLSSESTVSRIRTEHFPLTLESARPSHTSQYLCASSDPRTTAADEQFFGPGTRLTVL.

This sequence joins TRBV28 and TRBJ1-5, with D maybe TRBD1 (5 bases). V gave up 3 bases and J gave up 6 bases, with 21 bases separating them. The CDR3 is made up of 17 amino acids. From germline, CDR1 is MDHEN and CDR2 SYDVKM. The CDR3, as DNA: TGTGCCAGCAGTTTGGGGGGGAGCGGGGTTGGTCGTCAGCCCCAGCATTTT. It encodes CASSLGGSGVGRQPQHF.

The chain recombines TRBV10-3 with TRBJ2-7, with 8 positions matching TRBD1. Trimming at V came to 6 bases and at J to 3 bases, leaving 4 bases not matched to a gene. The CDR3 sequence is 13 residues long. Germline lookup yields CDR1 ENHRY and CDR2 SYGVKD. Written as DNA, the CDR3 is TGTGCCATCAGAAGGACAGGGTACTACGAGCAGTACTTC. Protein sequence: CAIRRTGYYEQYF.

The gene calls are TRBV18 and TRBJ1-6, with 7 bases identical to TRBD1. With 8 bases clipped from V and 0 bases from J, the junction kept 4 bases outside the gene matches. Germline V gives CDR1 KGHSH, CDR2 LQKENI. The CDR3 runs to 15 residues. The CDR3: CASRQGSSYNSPLHF. CDR3 DNA sequence: TGTGCCAGCAGACAGGGATCCTCCTATAATTCACCCCTCCACTTT.

This sequence joins TRBV28 and TRBJ2-1; the D is unclear. The CDR3 runs to 13 residues. Germline V gene lookup returns CDR1 MDHEN and CDR2 SYDVKM. V lost 8 bases and J lost 5, with 13 bases in between. The CDR3, as DNA: TGTGCCAGCGAGACGGCGCGGAACAATGAGCAGTTCTTC. Protein sequence: CASETARNNEQFF. The variable domain in full, with the rest retrieved from reference TRBV28 and TRBJ2-1, is DVKVTQSSRYLVKRTGEKVFLECVQDMDHENMFWYRQDPGLGLRLIYFSYDVKMKEKGDIPEGYSVSREKKERFSLILESASTNQTSMYLCASETARNNEQFFGPGTRLTVL.

This chain connects TRBV28 to TRBJ1-4; tentatively, D is TRBD1 (5 bases). Germline CDR1 is MDHEN and CDR2 is SYDVKM. CDR3 size: 14 residues. V shed 8 bases and J shed 7 bases, with 17 bases lying between them. The chain's CDR3 is CASSQGGRGEKLFF. DNA for the CDR3: TGTGCCAGCTCGCAGGGTGGTAGGGGTGAAAAACTGTTTTTT.

The chain combines TRBV5-6 with TRBJ1-2; D possibly corresponds to TRBD1 (6 bases). The germline V gene encodes CDR1 SGHDT and CDR2 YYEEEE. Trimming pared 2 bases from V and 8 bases from J, leaving 22 bases between. This CDR3 region has 16 residues. CDR3 nucleotide sequence: TGTGCCAGCAGCTTTTGGACGGGACACGCGAGTCCGGGCTACACCTTC. As protein: CASSFWTGHASPGYTF.

This clone was counted between two and nine times. V usage is TRBV19 and J usage is TRBJ1-5; D is undetermined. In germline, CDR1 is LNHDA, CDR2 SQIVND (reference sequence). Trimming shortened V by 3 bases and J by 1 base, and 7 bases separated the two germline ends. The CDR3 runs to 14 residues. The CDR3 DNA sequence: TGTGCCAGTAGTATTGAGTGGAGCAATCAGCCCCAGCATTTT. Residues: CASSIEWSNQPQHF.

This chain uses TRBV13 with TRBJ2-1; TRBD2 agrees at 8 bases. V lost 5 bases, J lost 1 base, and 13 bases stayed unmatched. The CDR3 length is 18 residues. Per the germline V gene, CDR1 is PRHDT and CDR2 is FYEKMQ (reference sequence). The CDR3 coding sequence is TGTGCCAGCAGCCCCACTCAGGGACTAGAGGGGTCCTACAATGAGCAGTTCTTC. As protein: CASSPTQGLEGSYNEQFF.

The V and J genes are TRBV28 and TRBJ1-1, with a possible D match to TRBD1 (5 bases). This CDR3 comprises 15 residues. The V gene lost 1 base and the J gene lost 1 base, with 10 bases spanning the gap. Germline-derived CDR1 and CDR2 are MDHEN and SYDVKM. The CDR3 spells CASSLSKGWNTEAFF. DNA of the CDR3: TGTGCCAGCAGTTTATCGAAGGGGTGGAACACTGAAGCTTTCTTT.

The chain is built from TRBV19 and TRBJ2-3; possible D gene TRBD2, 5 bases. The germline V gene encodes CDR1 LNHDA and CDR2 SQIVND (reference sequence). Trimming removed 6 bases at V and 1 base at J, with 8 bases between. The CDR3 is made up of 13 amino acids. The CDR3 DNA reads as TGTGCCAGTAGGAGGGCAGGCACAGATACGCAGTATTTT. Amino acids: CASRRAGTDTQYF.

This clone was counted a single time. This chain joins TRBV27 and TRBJ1-1; a possible D gene is TRBD1 (6 bases). V lost 6 bases to trimming and J lost 4 bases, with 15 bases between them. Germline V gene lookup returns CDR1 MNHEY and CDR2 SMNVEV (reference sequence). The CDR3 is 14 amino acids. CDR3 in DNA: TGTGCCAGCAGCTCCCAGGGGAGTGCCACTGAAGCTTTCTTT. Amino acid sequence: CASSSQGSATEAFF.

The chain has TRBV30 and TRBJ1-4; a possible D gene is TRBD1 (6 bases). CDR3 length: 14 amino acids. Trimming shortened V by 0 bases and J by 3 bases, and 8 bases separated the two germline ends. Per the germline V gene, CDR1 is GTSNPN and CDR2 is SVGIG (reference sequence). The CDR3 region is CAWSVQGANEKLFF. The CDR3 DNA reads as TGTGCCTGGAGTGTACAGGGTGCTAATGAAAAACTGTTTTTT.

The chain employs TRBV19 and TRBJ1-5; no definite D call. This CDR3 has 15 amino acids. CDR1 and CDR2 from the germline V gene are LNHDA and SQIVND (reference sequence). V lost 3 bases and J 0 bases, leaving 9 bases between the germline ends. CDR3 DNA: TGTGCCAGTAGTATTGGACTGTTTAGCAATCAGCCCCAGCATTTT. It codes for CASSIGLFSNQPQHF.

This sequence joins TRBV25-1 and TRBJ2-5; 10 positions agree with TRBD2. The CDR3 is 13 amino acids. Germline V gene data show CDR1 as MGHDK and CDR2 as SYGVNS. The ends lost 8 bases at V and 5 bases at J; junction bases unmatched: 5. CDR3 nucleotide sequence: TGTGCCAGCCGGCTAGCGGGAGCGGAGACCCAGTACTTC. Translated: CASRLAGAETQYF.

This clone has a single count. This chain joins TRBV29-1 and TRBJ2-1; TRBD2 aligns across 10 bases. This CDR3 has 13 residues. The V gene's germline CDR1 is SQVTM and CDR2 ANQGSEA. V lost 3 bases and J lost 7; bases outside the gene matches: 3. DNA for the CDR3: TGCAGCGTTGAGACTAGCGGGTATAATGAGCAGTTCTTC. The encoded protein is CSVETSGYNEQFF.

The J gene is TRBJ2-7, the V gene TRBV6-5, with 8 nucleotides matching TRBD2. V lost 2 bases, J lost 7 bases, and 10 bases stayed unmatched. Germline V CDR1 and CDR2: MNHEY, SVGAGI. This CDR3 is 15 amino acids long. CDR3 sequence: CASSYTRTSTSEQYF. CDR3 DNA sequence: TGTGCCAGCAGTTACACAAGGACTAGCACCTCTGAGCAGTACTTC.

This chain uses TRBV5-1 with TRBJ1-1, with TRBD1 identical over 7 bases. CDR1 and CDR2 (germline): SGHRS, YFSETQ. After removal of 3 bases from V and 1 base from J, the junction contained 3 bases not matched to a gene. The CDR3 totals 14 residues. The CDR3 spells CASSYGTENTEAFF. CDR3 sequence (DNA): TGCGCCAGCAGCTACGGGACAGAGAACACTGAAGCTTTCTTT. Together with reference TRBV5-1 and TRBJ1-1, the CDR3 gives the full variable domain: KAGVTQTPRYLIKTRGQQVTLSCSPISGHRSVSWYQQTPGQGLQFLFEYFSETQRNKGNFPGRFSGRQFSNSRSEMNVSTLELGDSALYLCASSYGTENTEAFFGQGTRLTVV.

V gene TRBV5-5 combines with J gene TRBJ2-1; 11 nucleotides agree with TRBD2. With 5 bases clipped from V and 15 bases from J, the junction kept 10 bases outside the gene matches. Per germline, CDR1 SGHKS and CDR2 YYEKEE (reference sequence). This CDR3 comprises 13 residues. CDR3 nucleotide sequence: TGTGCCAGCAGTTACCCCACTAGCGGGAGCCGGTTCTTC. This codes for CASSYPTSGSRFF.